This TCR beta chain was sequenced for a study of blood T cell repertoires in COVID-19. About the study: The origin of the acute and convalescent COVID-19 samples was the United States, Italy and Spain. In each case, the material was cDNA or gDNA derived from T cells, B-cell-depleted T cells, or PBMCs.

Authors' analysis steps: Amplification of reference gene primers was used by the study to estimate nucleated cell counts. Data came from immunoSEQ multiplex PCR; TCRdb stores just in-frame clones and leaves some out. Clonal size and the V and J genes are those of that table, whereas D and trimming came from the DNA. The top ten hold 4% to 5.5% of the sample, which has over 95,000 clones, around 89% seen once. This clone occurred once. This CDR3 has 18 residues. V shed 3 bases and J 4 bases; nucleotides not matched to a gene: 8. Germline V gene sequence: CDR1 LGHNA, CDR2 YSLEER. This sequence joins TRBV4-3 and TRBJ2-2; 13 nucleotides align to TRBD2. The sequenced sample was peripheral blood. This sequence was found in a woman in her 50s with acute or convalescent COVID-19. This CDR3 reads CASSHQGLAGVGTGELFF. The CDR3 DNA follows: TGCGCCAGCAGCCACCAAGGACTAGCGGGAGTGGGCACCGGGGAGCTGTTTTTT.